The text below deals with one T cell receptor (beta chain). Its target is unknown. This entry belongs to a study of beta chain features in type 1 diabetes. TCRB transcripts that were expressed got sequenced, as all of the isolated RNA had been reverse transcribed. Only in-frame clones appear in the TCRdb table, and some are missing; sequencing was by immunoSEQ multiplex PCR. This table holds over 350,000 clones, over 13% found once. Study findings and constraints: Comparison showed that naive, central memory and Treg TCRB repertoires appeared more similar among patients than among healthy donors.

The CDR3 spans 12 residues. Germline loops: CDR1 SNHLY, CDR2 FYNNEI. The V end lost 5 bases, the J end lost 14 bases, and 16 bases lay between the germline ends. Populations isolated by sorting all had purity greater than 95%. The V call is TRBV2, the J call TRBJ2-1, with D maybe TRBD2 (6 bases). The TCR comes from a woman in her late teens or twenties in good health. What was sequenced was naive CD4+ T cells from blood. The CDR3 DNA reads TGTGCCAGCAGTCTCCTAGCGCCCCAGGAGTTCTTC. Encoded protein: CASSLLAPQEFF.